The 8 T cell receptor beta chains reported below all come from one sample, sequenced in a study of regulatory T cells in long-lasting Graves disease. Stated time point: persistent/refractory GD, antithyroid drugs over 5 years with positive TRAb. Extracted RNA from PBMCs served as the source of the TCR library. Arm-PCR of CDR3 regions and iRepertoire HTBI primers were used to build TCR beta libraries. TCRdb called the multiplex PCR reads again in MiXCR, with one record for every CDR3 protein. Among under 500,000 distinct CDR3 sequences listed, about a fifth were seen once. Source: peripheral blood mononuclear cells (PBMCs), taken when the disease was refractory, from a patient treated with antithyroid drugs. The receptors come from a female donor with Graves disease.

CDR3 sequence: CASSLTPMNTEAFF. DNA of the CDR3: TGTGCCAGCAGCTTGACACCTATGAACACTGAAGCTTTCTTT. The V and J genes are TRBV11-2 and TRBJ1-1; D unresolved. V gave up 3 bases and J gave up 0 bases, with 8 bases separating them. CDR3 length equals 14 residues. CDR1 and CDR2 from the germline V gene are SGHAT and FQNNGV. Full variable domain (missing parts from reference TRBV11-2 and TRBJ1-1): EAGVAQSPRYKIIEKRQSVAFWCNPISGHATLYWYQQILGQGPKLLIQFQNNGVVDDSQLPKDRFSAERLKGVDSTLKIQPAKLEDSAVYLCASSLTPMNTEAFFGQGTRLTVV.

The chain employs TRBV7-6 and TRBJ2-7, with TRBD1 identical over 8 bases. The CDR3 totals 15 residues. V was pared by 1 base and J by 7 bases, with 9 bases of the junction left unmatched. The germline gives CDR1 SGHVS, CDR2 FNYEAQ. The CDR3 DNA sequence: TGTGCCAGCAGCTTAGGAGGGACAGGTCCGCAAGAGCAGTACTTC. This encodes CASSLGGTGPQEQYF.

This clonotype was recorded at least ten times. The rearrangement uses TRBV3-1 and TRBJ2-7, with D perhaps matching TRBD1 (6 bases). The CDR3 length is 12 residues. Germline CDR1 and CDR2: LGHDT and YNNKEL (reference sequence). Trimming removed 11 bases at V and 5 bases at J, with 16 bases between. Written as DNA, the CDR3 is TGTGCCTCATGCGGTAACAGGGACGAGCAGTACTTC. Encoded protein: CASCGNRDEQYF.

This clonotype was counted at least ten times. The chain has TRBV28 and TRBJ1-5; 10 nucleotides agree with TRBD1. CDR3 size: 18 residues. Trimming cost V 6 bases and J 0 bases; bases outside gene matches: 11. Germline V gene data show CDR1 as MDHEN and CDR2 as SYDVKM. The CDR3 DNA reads TGTGCCAGCAGGCCTCGACAGGGGGCCCGTGATAGCAATCAGCCCCAGCATTTT. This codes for CASRPRQGARDSNQPQHF.

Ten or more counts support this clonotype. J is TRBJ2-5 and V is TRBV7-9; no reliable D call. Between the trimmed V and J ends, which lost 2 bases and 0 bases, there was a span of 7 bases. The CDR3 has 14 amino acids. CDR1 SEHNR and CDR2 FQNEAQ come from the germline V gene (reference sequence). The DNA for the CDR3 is TGTGCCAGCAGCTTATCCACAGACCAAGAGACCCAGTACTTC. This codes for CASSLSTDQETQYF. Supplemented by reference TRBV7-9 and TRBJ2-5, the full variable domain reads DTGVSQNPRHKITKRGQNVTFRCDPISEHNRLYWYRQTLGQGPEFLTYFQNEAQLEKSRLLSDRFSAERPKGSFSTLEIQRTEQGDSAMYLCASSLSTDQETQYFGPGTRLLVL.

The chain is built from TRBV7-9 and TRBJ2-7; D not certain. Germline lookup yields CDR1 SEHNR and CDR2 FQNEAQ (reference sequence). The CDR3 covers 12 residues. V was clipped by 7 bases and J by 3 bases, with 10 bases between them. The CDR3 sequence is CASTGLHYEQYF. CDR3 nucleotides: TGTGCCAGCACCGGGCTCCACTACGAGCAGTACTTC.

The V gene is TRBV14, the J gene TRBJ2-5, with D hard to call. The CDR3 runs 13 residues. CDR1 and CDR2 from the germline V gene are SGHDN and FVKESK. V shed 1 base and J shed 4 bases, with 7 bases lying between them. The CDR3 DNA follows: TGTGCCAGCAGCCAAGTACTTGTAGAGACCCAGTACTTC. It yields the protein CASSQVLVETQYF.

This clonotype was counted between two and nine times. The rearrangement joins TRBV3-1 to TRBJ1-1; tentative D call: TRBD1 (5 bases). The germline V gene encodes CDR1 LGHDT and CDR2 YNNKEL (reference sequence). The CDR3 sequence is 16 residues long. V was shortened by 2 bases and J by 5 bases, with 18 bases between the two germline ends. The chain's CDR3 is CASSQIPFGDATEAFF. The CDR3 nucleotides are TGTGCCAGCAGCCAAATTCCCTTCGGGGACGCGACTGAAGCTTTCTTT.